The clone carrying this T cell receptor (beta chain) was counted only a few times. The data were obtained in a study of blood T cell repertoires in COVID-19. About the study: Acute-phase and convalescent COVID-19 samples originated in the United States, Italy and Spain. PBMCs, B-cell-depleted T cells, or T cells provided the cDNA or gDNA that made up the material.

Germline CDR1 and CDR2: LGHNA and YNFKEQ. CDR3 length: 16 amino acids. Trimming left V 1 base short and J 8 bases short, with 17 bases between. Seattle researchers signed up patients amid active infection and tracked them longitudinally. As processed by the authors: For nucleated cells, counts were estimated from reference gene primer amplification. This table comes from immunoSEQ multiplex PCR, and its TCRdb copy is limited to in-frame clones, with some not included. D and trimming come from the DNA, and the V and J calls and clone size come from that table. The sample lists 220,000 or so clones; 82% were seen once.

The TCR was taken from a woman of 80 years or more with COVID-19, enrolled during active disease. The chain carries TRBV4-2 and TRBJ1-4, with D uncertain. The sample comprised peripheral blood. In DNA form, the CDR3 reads TGTGCCAGCAGCCAAGCAGATCACCCACGGGAGGAAAAACTGTTTTTT. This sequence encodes CASSQADHPREEKLFF.